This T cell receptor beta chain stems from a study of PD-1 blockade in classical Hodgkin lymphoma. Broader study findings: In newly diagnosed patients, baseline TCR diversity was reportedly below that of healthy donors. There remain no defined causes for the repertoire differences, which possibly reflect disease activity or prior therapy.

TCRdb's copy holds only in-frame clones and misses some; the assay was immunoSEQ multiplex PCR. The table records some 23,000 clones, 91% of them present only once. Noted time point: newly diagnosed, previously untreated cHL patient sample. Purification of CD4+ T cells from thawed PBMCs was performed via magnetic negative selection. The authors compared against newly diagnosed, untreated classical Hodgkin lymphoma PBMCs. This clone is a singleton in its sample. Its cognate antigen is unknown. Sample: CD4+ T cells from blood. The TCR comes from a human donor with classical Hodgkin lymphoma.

CDR3 region: CASSPRQASGNTIYF. DNA for the CDR3: TGTGCCAGCAGCCCCCGGCAAGCCTCTGGAAACACCATATATTTT. The chain recombines TRBV9 with TRBJ1-3; no firm D call. Germline lookup yields CDR1 SGDLS and CDR2 YYNGEE. The CDR3 totals 15 residues. V shed 4 bases and J shed 0 bases, with 11 bases lying between them.